These 6 T cell receptor beta chains share one sample of origin, sequenced in a study of cytomegalovirus exposure and HLA in healthy donors. The primer mix had 60 Vbeta and 13 Jbeta primers. Here immunoSEQ multiplex PCR was the method, and the copy in TCRdb shows in-frame clones only, minus some. The repertoire holds some 220,000 clones, with 82% as singletons. Sequencing was done on a sample of PBMCs. The receptor source for this set is a middle-aged woman in good health and CMV-seronegative.

This clone appeared a single time. V usage is TRBV5-1 and J usage is TRBJ2-5; a weak D match, TRBD1 (6 bases). The length of the CDR3 is 14 residues. V shed 3 bases and J shed 2 bases, with 11 bases lying between them. Germline lookup yields CDR1 SGHRS and CDR2 YFSETQ. The CDR3 bases are TGCGCCAGCAGCTGGATGGGACAACAAGAGACCCAGTACTTC. Its protein product is CASSWMGQQETQYF.

In its sample, this clone was seen a few times. The chain has TRBV4-3 and TRBJ1-6; no definite D call. Germline V lookup: CDR1 LGHNA, CDR2 YSLEER. V lost 0 bases, J lost 11 bases, and 8 bases lay in between. CDR3 size: 13 residues. The CDR3 reads CASSQDPSAPLHF. The CDR3 DNA reads TGCGCCAGCAGCCAAGATCCCAGCGCACCCCTCCACTTT.

The V call is TRBV25-1, the J call TRBJ1-2, with D perhaps matching TRBD1 (6 bases). The germline gives CDR1 MGHDK, CDR2 SYGVNS. The CDR3 totals 16 residues. V was shortened by 3 bases and J by 2 bases, with 16 bases between the two germline ends. The CDR3 region has the DNA TGTGCCAGCAGTGACCCCGCCGCACAGGGAAACTATGGCTACACCTTC. This translates into CASSDPAAQGNYGYTF.

V usage is TRBV2 and J usage is TRBJ1-2; no clear D gene. V shed 2 bases and J shed 3 bases, with 4 bases lying between them. Looked up from germline, CDR1 is SNHLY and CDR2 is FYNNEI. CDR3 length equals 12 residues. The CDR3 DNA is TGTGCCAGCAGTGAATCGTACTATGGCTACACCTTC. This encodes CASSESYYGYTF.

The chain joins TRBV4-3 to TRBJ2-5; 8 bases match TRBD2. The CDR3 extends over 15 amino acids. V gave up 0 bases and J gave up 2 bases; unmatched junction bases: 2. Germline V lookup: CDR1 LGHNA, CDR2 YSLEER. The CDR3 nucleotides read TGCGCCAGCAGCCAAGATGGCGGGGGGCAAGAGACCCAGTACTTC. Translating it yields CASSQDGGGQETQYF.

The sample holds a few counts of this clone. The chain links TRBV29-1 to TRBJ2-1, with 9 bases fitting TRBD2. The CDR3 loop spans 13 amino acids. Trimming at V came to 3 bases and at J to 7 bases, leaving 4 bases not matched to a gene. The germline gives CDR1 SQVTM, CDR2 ANQGSEA. The CDR3 sequence: CSVDGGGANEQFF. The CDR3 DNA reads TGCAGCGTTGATGGCGGGGGGGCTAATGAGCAGTTCTTC.